The 30 T cell receptor beta chains below were found in one sample sequenced in a study of blood T cell repertoires in COVID-19. TCRdb keeps only in-frame clones here, not all; method: immunoSEQ multiplex PCR. The sample shows around 200,000 clones, under 90% of them seen only once. Source material: peripheral blood. These receptors were collected from a woman in her 70s with COVID-19, enrolled during active disease.

This clone has only a few counts. The chain recombines TRBV19 with TRBJ2-3; TRBD1 matches 7 bases. The CDR3 is made up of 16 amino acids. Germline trimming cut 3 bases from V and 2 bases from J; bases unmatched to any gene: 8. Looked up from germline, CDR1 is LNHDA and CDR2 is SQIVND (reference sequence). CDR3: CASSIDEGASTDTQYF. In DNA, the CDR3 is TGTGCCAGTAGTATCGATGAGGGGGCGTCCACAGATACGCAGTATTTT. The entire variable domain, with the rest obtained from reference TRBV19 and TRBJ2-3, is as follows: DGGITQSPKYLFRKEGQNVTLSCEQNLNHDAMYWYRQDPGQGLRLIYYSQIVNDFQKGDIAEGYSVSREKKESFPLTVTSAQKNPTAFYLCASSIDEGASTDTQYFGPGTRLTVL.

The chain employs TRBV6-5 and TRBJ1-5; D not certain. CDR3 length equals 11 residues. V lost 10 bases and J 4 bases, leaving 8 bases between the germline ends. CDR1 MNHEY and CDR2 SVGAGI come from the germline V gene. CDR3 sequence (DNA): TGTGCCACCACTAGAAATCAGCCCCAGCATTTT. Residues: CATTRNQPQHF.

In its sample, this clone was seen once. The genes are TRBV5-4 and TRBJ2-7; 7 nucleotides match TRBD2. Per the germline V gene, CDR1 is SGHNT and CDR2 is YYREEE (reference sequence). Germline trimming cut 0 bases from V and 1 base from J; bases unmatched to any gene: 4. CDR3 length: 15 amino acids. CDR3 in amino acids: CASSLGGTKSYEQYF. In nucleotides, the CDR3 is TGTGCCAGCAGCTTGGGCGGGACTAAATCCTACGAGCAGTACTTC. Looking up the rest from reference TRBV5-4 and TRBJ2-7 gives the full variable domain: ETGVTQSPTHLIKTRGQQVTLRCSSQSGHNTVSWYQQALGQGPQFIFQYYREEENGRGNFPPRFSGLQFPNYSSELNVNALELDDSALYLCASSLGGTKSYEQYFGPGTRLTVT.

This chain joins TRBV15 and TRBJ1-3; D might be TRBD1 (5 bases). CDR3 length: 14 residues. The germline V gene encodes CDR1 LNHNV and CDR2 YYDKDF (reference sequence). Trimming removed 5 bases from V and 4 bases from J, with 12 bases in between. CDR3 in DNA: TGTGCCACCAGCCCCCGGGGGGGAGGAAACACCATATATTTT. Its protein product is CATSPRGGGNTIYF.

This clone was counted a single time. The rearrangement joins TRBV6-2 or TRBV6-3 to TRBJ1-2; D perhaps matches TRBD1 (6 bases). There are 14 residues in the CDR3. V was shortened by 4 bases and J by 4 bases, with 13 bases between the two germline ends. Germline V lookup: CDR1 MNHEY, CDR2 SVGEGT. The CDR3 DNA reads as TGTGCCAGCAGTTTGATCGGACAGAGCTATGGCTACACCTTC. Protein product: CASSLIGQSYGYTF.

The V gene is TRBV18, the J gene TRBJ1-2; the D gene is possibly TRBD1 (6 bases). The V end was cut by 2 bases, the J end by 0 bases, with 13 bases between. Germline CDR1 is KGHSH and CDR2 is LQKENI. The CDR3 totals 16 residues. The CDR3 is CASSPVTGLTNYGYTF. The CDR3 DNA is TGTGCCAGCTCACCAGTCACAGGGCTAACTAACTATGGCTACACCTTC.

The rearrangement uses TRBV11-3 and TRBJ2-2; D is unresolved. The V and J ends lost 4 bases and 1 base respectively, with 7 bases between them. The CDR3 totals 14 residues. CDR1 and CDR2 (germline): SGHNT, YENEEA. Written as DNA, the CDR3 is TGTGCCAGCAGCTCCTCTCTGAACACCGGGGAGCTGTTTTTT. This translates into CASSSSLNTGELFF.

The chain's CDR3 is CASGLWRGGSYEQYV. CDR3 bases: TGTGCCAGCGGCCTCTGGCGGGGGGGCTCCTACGAGCAGTACGTC. The chain carries TRBV21-1 and TRBJ2-7; TRBD2, the D gene given by the table, was not confirmed from the DNA. TRBV21-1 has pseudogene status. The CDR3 has 15 amino acids.

CDR3 sequence reads: CASSWDPGEVYEQYF. The CDR3 region has the DNA TGTGCCAGCAGCTGGGACCCGGGAGAGGTGTACGAGCAGTACTTC. The chain carries TRBV5-4 and TRBJ2-7, with a possible D match to TRBD2 (6 bases). The CDR3 totals 15 residues. V lost 3 bases to trimming and J lost 4 bases, with 17 bases between them. Germline V gene data show CDR1 as SGHNT and CDR2 as YYREEE (reference sequence).

This clone showed up just a few times. The CDR3 DNA reads as TGTGCCAGCAGCTTAGGGTCCGGGGAGTACAATGAGCAGTTCTTC. The encoded protein is CASSLGSGEYNEQFF. This chain connects TRBV7-6 to TRBJ2-1, with D tentatively TRBD2 (5 bases). CDR3 size: 15 residues. The germline V gene has CDR1 SGHVS and CDR2 FNYEAQ. With 1 base removed from V and 4 bases from J, the gap between germline ends came to 11 bases.

This clone was counted a few times. The chain uses TRBV6-6 and TRBJ1-1, with D unresolved. V dropped 0 bases and J dropped 0 bases, with 8 bases sitting between them. The germline CDR1 and CDR2 sequences are MNHNY and SVGAGI (reference sequence). CDR3 length: 15 amino acids. As DNA, the CDR3 is TGTGCCAGCAGTTACTCGGGCACAGTGAACACTGAAGCTTTCTTT. It is translated as CASSYSGTVNTEAFF.

V usage is TRBV28 and J usage is TRBJ2-1; 7 nucleotides align to TRBD1. V was pared by 3 bases and J by 4 bases, with 3 bases of the junction left unmatched. The germline CDR1 and CDR2 sequences are MDHEN and SYDVKM. CDR3 size: 14 residues. The CDR3 protein is CASSLGTVYNEQFF. The CDR3 bases are TGTGCCAGCAGTTTGGGGACAGTATACAATGAGCAGTTCTTC.

The J gene is TRBJ2-3, the V gene TRBV5-8; 10 bases fit TRBD2. In germline, CDR1 is SGHTS, CDR2 YDEGEE. The CDR3 runs to 16 residues. After removal of 3 bases from V and 2 bases from J, the junction contained 6 bases not matched to a gene. DNA for the CDR3: TGTGCCAGCAGCTGGGCAACTAGCGGGGCCACAGATACGCAGTATTTT. This sequence encodes CASSWATSGATDTQYF.

The rearrangement uses TRBV10-2 and TRBJ1-2; 8 bases are a match to TRBD1. CDR3 length equals 13 residues. Germline V gene data show CDR1 as WSHSY and CDR2 as SAAADI. Losses at the gene ends were 7 bases for V and 6 bases for J; bases not matched to a gene: 7. CDR3 sequence reads: CASTGSGGHGYTF. CDR3 nucleotide sequence: TGCGCCAGCACTGGTTCAGGGGGCCATGGCTACACCTTC.

J is TRBJ1-2 and V is TRBV28; 8 bases match TRBD1. CDR3 length: 15 residues. The germline gives CDR1 MDHEN, CDR2 SYDVKM. Trimming at V came to 8 bases and at J to 8 bases, leaving 16 bases not matched to a gene. CDR3 in DNA: TGTGCCAGCTATCTCCAAAATTCAGGGGGCCGGGGCTACACCTTC. As protein: CASYLQNSGGRGYTF.

V and J are TRBV5-6 and TRBJ2-1; D gene uncertain. CDR1 is SGHDT and CDR2 is YYEEEE in the germline V gene. The CDR3 sequence is 11 residues long. Deletions cut 4 bases from V and 5 bases from J, with 4 bases between. In nucleotides, the CDR3 is TGTGCCAGCAGCCTCGACAATGAGCAGTTCTTC. Amino acids: CASSLDNEQFF.

This clone appeared a single time. The chain joins TRBV10-3 to TRBJ2-2; 10 nucleotides agree with TRBD1. CDR1 is ENHRY and CDR2 is SYGVKD in the germline V gene. The CDR3 has 15 residues. J lost 7 bases, V lost 0 bases, and 2 bases had no gene match. This chain's CDR3 is CAISESTGGIGELFF. The CDR3 DNA is TGTGCCATCAGTGAGTCGACAGGGGGCATCGGGGAGCTGTTTTTT.

V is TRBV28 and J is TRBJ2-5, with 8 bases fitting TRBD2. The junction had 5 bases not matched to a gene; V was cut back by 4 bases and J by 1 base. This CDR3 contains 15 residues. The germline CDR1 and CDR2 sequences are MDHEN and SYDVKM. The CDR3 bases are TGTGCCAGCAGTTGGGGGCGGGGGGTCCAAGAGACCCAGTACTTC. It codes for CASSWGRGVQETQYF.

The rearrangement joins TRBV4-2 to TRBJ1-1; D uncertain. The V and J ends lost 3 bases and 4 bases respectively, with 12 bases between them. Germline-derived CDR1 and CDR2 are LGHNA and YNFKEQ. The CDR3 sequence is 14 residues long. The CDR3 nucleotides are TGTGCCAGCAGCCACCGGGATGAGAGCACTGAAGCTTTCTTT. The encoded protein is CASSHRDESTEAFF.

In nucleotides, the CDR3 is TGTGCCAGCTCACCAGCGGGGAAAGAGACCCAGTACTTC. This translates into CASSPAGKETQYF. The rearrangement joins TRBV18 to TRBJ2-5, with D possibly TRBD2 on 6 matching bases. V lost 2 bases, J lost 3 bases, and 7 bases lay in between. CDR1 is KGHSH and CDR2 is LQKENI in the germline V gene. The CDR3 spans 13 residues.

The chain recombines TRBV4-2 with TRBJ2-3, with D possibly matching TRBD1 (6 bases). With 3 bases removed from V and 0 bases from J, the gap between germline ends came to 16 bases. The germline V gene encodes CDR1 LGHNA and CDR2 YNFKEQ. CDR3 length equals 17 residues. The CDR3 region is CASSHDLQGDSTDTQYF. Here the CDR3 DNA reads TGTGCCAGCAGCCATGATTTACAGGGCGATAGCACAGATACGCAGTATTTT.

CDR3 sequence: CASSSLGGGEYGYTF. The CDR3 DNA reads as TGTGCCAGCAGCTCGTTGGGGGGGGGCGAATACGGCTACACCTTC. The chain combines TRBV6-5 with TRBJ1-2; tentative D call: TRBD1 (6 bases). Germline loops: CDR1 MNHEY, CDR2 SVGAGI. Trimming removed 6 bases from V and 8 bases from J, with 22 bases in between. The CDR3 is 15 residues long.

This chain links TRBV3-1 (or the pseudogene TRBV3-2) with TRBJ1-1, with TRBD1 identical over 7 bases. J gave up 8 bases and V 2 bases, and 2 bases lay outside the gene matches. This CDR3 is 12 amino acids long. CDR1 is LGHDT, CDR2 YNNKEL, per germline (reference sequence). The CDR3 region is CASSQLDREAFF. The CDR3 region has the DNA TGTGCCAGCAGCCAACTGGACAGGGAAGCTTTCTTT.

This chain joins TRBV27 and TRBJ1-2, with TRBD1 matching over 7 bases. CDR3 size: 14 residues. V gave up 2 bases and J gave up 2 bases; unmatched junction bases: 2. Germline V CDR1 and CDR2: MNHEY, SMNVEV (reference sequence). Here the CDR3 reads CASSLKGANYGYTF. In DNA form, the CDR3 reads TGTGCCAGCAGTTTAAAGGGGGCAAACTATGGCTACACCTTC.

The J gene is TRBJ1-4, the V gene TRBV5-5, with a tentative D call TRBD1 (6 bases). Per the germline V gene, CDR1 is SGHKS and CDR2 is YYEKEE (reference sequence). The ends were cut back, 2 bases at V and 8 bases at J, with 16 bases in the middle. The CDR3 sequence is 15 residues long. The CDR3 is CASSFSVRTEEKLFF. For the CDR3, the DNA is TGTGCCAGCAGCTTCTCGGTCCGGACAGAAGAAAAACTGTTTTTT.

This clone has just a few counts. V is TRBV6-2 or TRBV6-3 and J is TRBJ2-2; D is perhaps TRBD1 (5 bases). The CDR3 totals 15 residues. Per germline, CDR1 MNHEY and CDR2 SVGEGT. V was clipped by 1 base and J by 6 bases, with 12 bases between them. The CDR3 DNA follows: TGTGCCAGCAGTTACTATGCAGGGTCGGCCGGGGAGCTGTTTTTT. This sequence encodes CASSYYAGSAGELFF.

CDR3 sequence: CASTVRDSFRNSPLHF. CDR3 DNA: TGTGCCAGCACCGTCCGGGACAGCTTTCGGAATTCACCCCTCCACTTT. This rearrangement joins TRBV5-6 to TRBJ1-6; the match to TRBD1 covers 7 bases. The CDR3 extends over 16 amino acids. V was pared by 6 bases and J by 7 bases, with 13 bases of the junction left unmatched. Per germline, CDR1 SGHDT and CDR2 YYEEEE.

The V gene is TRBV19, the J gene TRBJ1-2, with TRBD1 matching 7 bases. The CDR3 contains 17 residues. V gave up 7 bases and J gave up 6 bases; unmatched junction bases: 20. The germline gives CDR1 LNHDA, CDR2 SQIVND (reference sequence). The CDR3: CASNYLRTGQGEDGYTF. DNA of the CDR3: TGTGCCAGTAATTATCTCCGGACAGGTCAAGGTGAAGATGGCTACACCTTC.

The rearrangement links TRBV5-5 to TRBJ1-1; 9 nucleotides match TRBD1. The V gene's germline CDR1 is SGHKS and CDR2 YYEKEE (reference sequence). J was trimmed by 6 bases and V by 4 bases; bases with no gene match: 10. The CDR3 contains 15 residues. CDR3 in DNA: TGTGCCAGCAGCGGGGGGACAGGGTCCAATGCTGAAGCTTTCTTT. This codes for CASSGGTGSNAEAFF.

V and J are TRBV18 and TRBJ1-1; D uncertain. This CDR3 is built from 14 residues. Germline values: CDR1 KGHSH, CDR2 LQKENI. V was clipped by 3 bases and J by 0 bases, with 8 bases between them. The CDR3 nucleotides read TGTGCCAGCTCACCGCGGCAAATGAACACTGAAGCTTTCTTT. Amino acid sequence: CASSPRQMNTEAFF.